The clone carrying this T cell receptor beta chain was detected only a few times. This sample was taken from a study of blood T cell repertoires in COVID-19. At the level of the study: COVID-19 samples from acute and convalescent phases originated in the United States, Italy and Spain.

The data were produced by immunoSEQ multiplex PCR, yet TCRdb's version contains in-frame clones alone and is incomplete. The top ten clones hold 9.5% to 15% of a sample with fewer than 150,000 clones, roughly 81% of them seen once. The junction had 13 bases not matched to a gene; V was cut back by 5 bases and J by 0 bases. The germline gives CDR1 SGHTA, CDR2 FQGTGA. The CDR3 spans 19 residues. The sequenced sample consisted of peripheral blood. The receptor was isolated from a human donor in a cohort sampled during active COVID-19. V gene TRBV7-3 combines with J gene TRBJ2-6; 7 bases line up with TRBD1. CDR3 region: CASSTPQGLPLSGANVLTF. CDR3 in DNA: TGTGCCAGCAGCACCCCACAGGGGCTCCCTCTCTCTGGGGCCAACGTCCTGACTTTC.